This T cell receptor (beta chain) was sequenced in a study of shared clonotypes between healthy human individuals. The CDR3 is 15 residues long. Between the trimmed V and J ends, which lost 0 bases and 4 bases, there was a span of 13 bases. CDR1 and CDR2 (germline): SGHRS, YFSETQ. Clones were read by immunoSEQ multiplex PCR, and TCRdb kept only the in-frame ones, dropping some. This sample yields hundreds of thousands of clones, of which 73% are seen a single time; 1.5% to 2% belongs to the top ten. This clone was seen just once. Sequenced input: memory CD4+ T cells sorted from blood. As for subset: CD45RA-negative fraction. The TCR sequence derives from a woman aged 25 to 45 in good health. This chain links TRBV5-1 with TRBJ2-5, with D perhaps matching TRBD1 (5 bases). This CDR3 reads CASSLGGVFGETQYF. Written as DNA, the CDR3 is TGCGCCAGCAGCTTGGGGGGCGTTTTTGGAGAGACCCAGTACTTC.